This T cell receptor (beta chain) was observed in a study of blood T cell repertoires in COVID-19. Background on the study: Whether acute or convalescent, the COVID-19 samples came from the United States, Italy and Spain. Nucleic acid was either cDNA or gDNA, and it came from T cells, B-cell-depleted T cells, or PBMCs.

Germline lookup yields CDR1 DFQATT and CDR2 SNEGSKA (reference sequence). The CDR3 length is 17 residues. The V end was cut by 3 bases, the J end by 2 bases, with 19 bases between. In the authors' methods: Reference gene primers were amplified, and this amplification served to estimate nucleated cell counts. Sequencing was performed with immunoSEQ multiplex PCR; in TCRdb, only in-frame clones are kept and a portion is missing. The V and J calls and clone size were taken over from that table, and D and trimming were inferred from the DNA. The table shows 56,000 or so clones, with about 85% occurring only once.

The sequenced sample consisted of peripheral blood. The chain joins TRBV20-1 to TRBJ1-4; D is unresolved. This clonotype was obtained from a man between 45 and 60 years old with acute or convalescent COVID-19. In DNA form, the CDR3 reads TGCAGTGCTAGTGGAGGGTTGCAAAGCGCGACTAATGAAAAACTGTTTTTT. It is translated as CSASGGLQSATNEKLFF.